The 14 T cell receptor beta chains below all came from one sample that was sequenced in a study of blood T cell repertoires in COVID-19. Sequencing was performed with immunoSEQ multiplex PCR; in TCRdb, only in-frame clones are kept and a portion is missing. The sample lists 300,000 to 400,000 clones, approximately 90% seen once, with roughly 3.5% in the top ten. The source material was peripheral blood. Receptors originate from a woman younger than 30 who had recovered from COVID-19.

The CDR3 spells CASSQRTGKGGQPQHF. CDR3 DNA: TGCGCCAGCAGCCAAAGGACAGGAAAGGGAGGTCAGCCCCAGCATTTT. V gene TRBV4-3 combines with J gene TRBJ1-5; the match to TRBD1 covers 7 bases. The CDR3 has 16 amino acids. Germline loops: CDR1 LGHNA, CDR2 YSLEER. The V segment lost 2 bases and the J segment 6 bases; nucleotides outside the gene matches: 10.

The chain recombines TRBV3-1 (or the pseudogene TRBV3-2) with TRBJ2-7; D gene ambiguous. The V end was cut by 0 bases, the J end by 7 bases, with 16 bases between. The CDR3 has 15 amino acids. Germline-derived CDR1 and CDR2 are LGHDT and YNNKEL (reference sequence). CDR3 protein: CASSQDLDGFEEQYV. Here the CDR3 DNA reads TGTGCCAGCAGCCAAGATCTCGACGGGTTTGAAGAGCAGTACGTC.

The rearrangement joins TRBV20-1 to TRBJ1-1; D is undetermined. Per the germline V gene, CDR1 is DFQATT and CDR2 is SNEGSKA (reference sequence). V gave up 7 bases and J gave up 1 base, with 7 bases separating them. This CDR3 is built from 11 residues. The CDR3 DNA sequence: TGCAGTGGGGAGGAGAACACTGAAGCTTTCTTT. It codes for CSGEENTEAFF.

The chain combines TRBV9 with TRBJ1-1, with 10 bases fitting TRBD1. The CDR3 covers 18 residues. Germline CDR1 SGDLS, CDR2 YYNGEE. After removal of 2 bases from V and 0 bases from J, the junction contained 10 bases not matched to a gene. The CDR3 is CASSVRDRGTGMNTEAFF. In nucleotides, the CDR3 is TGTGCCAGCAGCGTGCGGGACAGGGGCACAGGGATGAACACTGAAGCTTTCTTT.

The chain has TRBV19 and TRBJ1-4; D is perhaps TRBD1 (6 bases). Germline CDR1 is LNHDA and CDR2 is SQIVND (reference sequence). This CDR3 has 16 residues. The V end lost 0 bases, the J end lost 6 bases, and 14 bases lay between the germline ends. The CDR3 sequence: CASSIDLGQTYEKLFF. CDR3 nucleotide sequence: TGTGCCAGTAGTATAGATCTTGGACAGACCTATGAAAAACTGTTTTTT.

The V call is TRBV7-9, the J call TRBJ2-1; D remains ambiguous. This CDR3 spans 13 amino acids. Germline values: CDR1 SEHNR, CDR2 FQNEAQ (reference sequence). V lost 5 bases to trimming and J lost 1 base, with 6 bases between them. The chain's CDR3 is CASSRVSYNEQFF. For the CDR3, the DNA is TGTGCCAGCAGCCGCGTATCCTACAATGAGCAGTTCTTC.

The chain has TRBV30 and TRBJ1-1; D is unresolved. Per the germline V gene, CDR1 is GTSNPN and CDR2 is SVGIG (reference sequence). The germline V and J ends were trimmed by 8 bases and 0 bases, with 19 bases remaining between them. The length of the CDR3 is 15 residues. The CDR3: CALISEDTVNTEAFF. The CDR3 DNA reads TGTGCCCTCATATCGGAAGACACGGTGAACACTGAAGCTTTCTTT.

V is TRBV2 and J is TRBJ2-7, with a weak D call TRBD2 (6 bases). Per germline, CDR1 SNHLY and CDR2 FYNNEI. The CDR3 has 13 amino acids. V lost 7 bases and J 2 bases, leaving 12 bases between the germline ends. The chain's CDR3 is CASTGGLAYEQYV. CDR3 bases: TGTGCCAGCACCGGGGGACTTGCCTACGAGCAGTACGTC.

J is TRBJ2-2 and V is TRBV5-4, with TRBD2 matching over 12 bases. Per the germline V gene, CDR1 is SGHNT and CDR2 is YYREEE (reference sequence). Trimming took 3 bases from V and 5 from J; bases not matched to a gene: 8. The CDR3 runs 17 residues. Written as DNA, the CDR3 is TGTGCCAGCAGCTCCGGGACTAGCGGGCTGGGGACCGGGGAGCTGTTTTTT. Protein sequence: CASSSGTSGLGTGELFF.

The chain uses TRBV5-1 and TRBJ2-7; 10 bases match TRBD2. The junction had 7 bases not matched to a gene; V was cut back by 0 bases and J by 4 bases. Germline V gene lookup returns CDR1 SGHRS and CDR2 YFSETQ. This CDR3 spans 16 amino acids. CDR3 residues: CASSLAPSGSLYEQYV. The CDR3 DNA reads as TGCGCCAGCAGCTTGGCCCCTAGCGGGAGTTTGTACGAGCAGTACGTC.

This chain connects TRBV7-8 to TRBJ2-1; TRBD2 is a possible D gene (5 bases). The length of the CDR3 is 18 residues. Germline assignment: CDR1 SGHVS and CDR2 FQNEAQ. Trimming pared 5 bases from V and 5 bases from J, leaving 25 bases between. CDR3 residues: CASSPTPDWARPHNEQFF. Written as DNA, the CDR3 is TGTGCCAGCAGCCCCACCCCGGACTGGGCACGACCCCACAATGAGCAGTTCTTC.

The gene calls are TRBV5-4 and TRBJ2-3; D is possibly TRBD1 (5 bases). The CDR3 has 15 amino acids. The germline V and J ends were trimmed by 0 bases and 4 bases, with 12 bases remaining between them. Per the germline V gene, CDR1 is SGHNT and CDR2 is YYREEE (reference sequence). The CDR3 DNA sequence: TGTGCCAGCAGCTTGGCCGGTGGACAAGCAGATACGCAGTATTTT. Translation: CASSLAGGQADTQYF.

This clone was detected a few times. The V gene is TRBV7-2, the J gene TRBJ1-1; D is perhaps TRBD1 (6 bases). CDR3 length: 14 residues. Germline V gene lookup returns CDR1 SGHTA and CDR2 FQGNSA. Deletions cut 6 bases from V and 3 bases from J, with 14 bases between. The CDR3 loop reads CASRKDYRDTEAFF. CDR3 bases: TGTGCCAGCAGAAAAGATTACAGGGACACTGAAGCTTTCTTT. Filled out from reference TRBV7-2 and TRBJ1-1, the complete variable domain reads GAGVSQSPSNKVTEKGKDVELRCDPISGHTALYWYRQSLGQGLEFLIYFQGNSAPDKSGLPSDRFSAERTGGSVSTLTIQRTQQEDSAVYLCASRKDYRDTEAFFGQGTRLTVV.

This clone was recorded only once. The chain combines TRBV27 with TRBJ2-7, with 7 bases identical to TRBD1. V lost 4 bases, J lost 6 bases, and 18 bases stayed unmatched. Looked up from germline, CDR1 is MNHEY and CDR2 is SMNVEV (reference sequence). The CDR3 covers 17 residues. The CDR3 sequence: CASSSSYRGHVALEQYV. CDR3 nucleotides: TGTGCCAGCAGTTCGTCTTACAGGGGTCACGTGGCCCTCGAGCAGTACGTC.